A selection of T cell receptor beta chains follows, all from one sample in a study of regulatory T cells in long-lasting Graves disease. TCRdb re-analysed the multiplex PCR reads in MiXCR, keeping a single row per CDR3 protein. Among hundreds of thousands of distinct CDR3 sequences, roughly 14% were seen once, and the ten largest hold over 7.5%. This sample was shared with a second study, whose subject was T cells in Graves' hyperthyroidism and ophthalmopathy.

The sample here was peripheral blood mononuclear cells (PBMCs), taken at new diagnosis, from a patient treated with antithyroid drugs. The receptor set was obtained from a man between 25 and 39 years old with Graves disease. Each CDR3 is given with its conserved first and last residue. The D gene is left open where the match is weak. Size values are once, few and many counts, or a class for expanded clones, and some rows have none.

>many|TRBJ2-1|TRBV11-2|.
TGTGCCAGCACTCCCGCCTCTGGGCGCTCCTACAATGAGCAGTTCTTC
CASTPASGRSYNEQFF
>few|TRBJ2-2|TRBV9|.
TGTGCCAGCAGGGTACGGACAGAGAACACCGGGGAGCTGTTTTTT
CASRVRTENTGELFF
>few|TRBJ2-1|TRBV15|TRBD1
TGTGCCACCAGCAGAGAAGGGACAGGGAACGTTACTCTCTACAATGAGCAGTTCTTC
CATSREGTGNVTLYNEQFF
>many|TRBJ2-2|TRBV6-1|.
TGTGCCAGCTCCCTAGGCCCATTCGGCGGGGAGCTGTTTTTT
CASSLGPFGGELFF
>many|TRBJ2-7|TRBV6-2/TRBV6-3|TRBD2
TGTGCCAGCGCTAGCGGGGCTAACTACGAGCAGTACTTC
CASASGANYEQYF
>once|TRBJ2-7|TRBV30|.
TGTGCCTCGACCGGAGCAACAGGGAGCACCTACGAGCAGTACTTC
CASTGATGSTYEQYF
>many|TRBJ2-4|TRBV27|.
TGTGCCAGCAGTTTAGGTGGTACGAGCGGCATTCAGTACTTC
CASSLGGTSGIQYF
>many|TRBJ2-2|TRBV7-9|.
TGTGCCAGCAGCCGTCAGCCCTCGAACACCGGGGAGCTGTTTTTT
CASSRQPSNTGELFF
>many|TRBJ2-2|TRBV27|.
TGTGCCAGCAGAGGACAAAACACCGGGGAGCTGTTTTTT
CASRGQNTGELFF
>.|TRBJ2-5|TRBV5-1|TRBD1
TGCGCCAGCAGCTTCGACAGGGTTGAAGGGGGAGAGACCCAGTACTTC
CASSFDRVEGGETQYF
>few|TRBJ1-2|TRBV20-1|.
TGCAGTGCTAGAGATGTGGGCACGGCTGACTATGGCTACACCTTC
CSARDVGTADYGYTF
>many|TRBJ2-1|TRBV12-3/TRBV12-4|.
TGTGCCAGCAGCTTAAGGGAGTTTGGTGAGCAGTTCTTC
CASSLREFGEQFF
>many|TRBJ2-7|TRBV6-1|TRBD2
TGTGCCAGCAGAGGGACTAGCGGAGGCGCCTACGAGCAGTACTTC
CASRGTSGGAYEQYF
>.|TRBJ1-5|TRBV12-5|.
TGTGCCTCAAAGAGGGCCGGAGGCGATCAGCCCCAGCATTTT
CASKRAGGDQPQHF
>.|TRBJ2-1|TRBV7-9|TRBD2
TGTGCCAGCAGCTTAGCGGCGGGAGAAGGTACCAATGAGCAGTTCTTC
CASSLAAGEGTNEQFF
>many|TRBJ2-2|TRBV6-1|TRBD2
TGTGCCAGCAGGATCATAGCGGGAGACCTCAACACCGGGGAGCTGTTTTTT
CASRIIAGDLNTGELFF
>few|TRBJ1-5|TRBV28|.
TGTGCCAGCAGCCGAGGACAGTATAGCAATCAGCCCCAGCATTTT
CASSRGQYSNQPQHF
>many|TRBJ2-1|TRBV2|TRBD2
TGTGCCAGCAGCTTCCCCACTAGCGGGAGCTCCTACAATGAGCAGTTCTTC
CASSFPTSGSSYNEQFF
>few|TRBJ2-7|TRBV29-1|TRBD1
TGCAGCGTATCCTCCGGGACAGGGGGCACCTACGAGCAGTACTTC
CSVSSGTGGTYEQYF
>many|TRBJ2-5|TRBV24-1|.
TGTGCCACCAGCCACTCTGAGATGGGGGAGACCCAGTACTTC
CATSHSEMGETQYF
>many|TRBJ2-7|TRBV19|.
TGTGCCAGTAGTATCCGTCCTTCGGTCGAGCAGTACTTC
CASSIRPSVEQYF
>.|TRBJ2-7|TRBV7-2|.
TGTGCCAGCAGCCCCGCACAAGAGCAGTACTTC
CASSPAQEQYF
>many|TRBJ1-1|TRBV12-3/TRBV12-4|.
TGTGCCAGCAGTTTTCAGGGGAGCGACACTGAAGCTTTCTTT
CASSFQGSDTEAFF
>many|TRBJ1-1|TRBV6-1|.
TGTGCCAGCACCCAACCGGGGGGGAACACTGAAGCTTTCTTT
CASTQPGGNTEAFF
>.|TRBJ1-6|TRBV30|.
TGTGCCTGGAGTGTTCTTGGGGATAATTCACCCCTCCACTTT
CAWSVLGDNSPLHF
>few|TRBJ2-2|TRBV4-1|.
TGCGCCAGCAGCCAGGCCACGGGGGACTACACCGGGGAGCTGTTTTTT
CASSQATGDYTGELFF
>many|TRBJ1-1|TRBV29-1|.
TGCAGCGGAAGGGACACTGAAGCTTTCTTT
CSGRDTEAFF
>few|TRBJ2-1|TRBV19|.
TGTGCCAGTAGTATAGGAGAAGGATACAATGAGCAGTTCTTC
CASSIGEGYNEQFF
>.|TRBJ2-2|TRBV10-1|.
TGCGCCAGCAGTGAAACCAGCACCGGGGAGCTGTTTTTT
CASSETSTGELFF
>.|TRBJ2-3|TRBV5-1|TRBD1
TGCGCCAGCAGCTTGGAACAGGGGCAAGATACGCAGTATTTT
CASSLEQGQDTQYF
>many|TRBJ1-2|TRBV6-1|.
TGTGCCAGCATTCGAACTCGGACTAACTATGGCTACACCTTC
CASIRTRTNYGYTF
>many|TRBJ2-1|TRBV7-9|.
TGTGCCAGCAGCTCATACGTAGGACAGTCTAGCTCCTACAATGAGCAGTTCTTC
CASSSYVGQSSSYNEQFF
>many|TRBJ2-2|TRBV24-1|.
TGTGCCACCAGTTCTCCCTCTAGCGGGGAGCTGTTTTTT
CATSSPSSGELFF
>.|TRBJ2-5|TRBV11-3|TRBD2
TGTGCCAGCAGCTTATTGAGGGGACTAGAAAAAGAGACCCAGTACTTC
CASSLLRGLEKETQYF
>.|TRBJ1-2|TRBV10-3|.
TGTGCCATCAGTGAGTCGAAATACGGAGGTGTCGATGGCTACACCTTC
CAISESKYGGVDGYTF
>many|TRBJ1-1|TRBV15|TRBD1
TGTGCCACCAGCAGAGACAGGGGGACTGAAGCTTTCTTT
CATSRDRGTEAFF
>.|TRBJ2-7|TRBV4-1|.
TGCGCCAGCAGCCAAGCCCCCAGGGTCTCCTACGAGCAGTACTTC
CASSQAPRVSYEQYF
>many|TRBJ2-7|TRBV5-1|TRBD2
TGCGCCAGCAGCTTGGCTCCTAGCGGGAGCCCCAACACATACGAGCAGTACTTC
CASSLAPSGSPNTYEQYF
>few|TRBJ1-1|TRBV24-1|.
TGTGCCACCAAGTCGGGGGCTGAAGCTTTCTTT
CATKSGAEAFF
>few|TRBJ2-7|TRBV20-1|.
TGCAGTGCTACAGAAGACACCAGGATTGCATGGACGGACGAGCAGTACTTC
CSATEDTRIAWTDEQYF